The 14 T cell receptor beta chains presented below share a single source sample, sequenced in a study of blood T cell repertoires in COVID-19. Some clones are missing from TCRdb's copy, which holds only in-frame ones; the method was immunoSEQ multiplex PCR. The sample yields 270,000 or so clones, 84% seen once. The sequenced material came from peripheral blood. These receptors were collected from a human donor in a cohort sampled during active COVID-19.

Note on this clone: This likely comes from a read error, as the CDR3 has no conserved phenylalanine or tryptophan at its end. The chain recombines TRBV2 with TRBJ1-2; 7 positions agree with TRBD1. The CDR3 is 12 amino acids. J lost 8 bases, V lost 7 bases, and 7 bases had no gene match. Germline CDR1 reads SNHLY; CDR2 reads FYNNEI. In nucleotides, the CDR3 is TGTGCCAGCAATTTACAGGGACAGGGCTACACCCTC. Protein product: CASNLQGQGYTL.

This clone came up once. The rearrangement uses TRBV5-1 and TRBJ2-5, with 8 positions matching TRBD2. Unmatched junction bases numbered 2, after V lost 0 bases and J lost 4 bases. Germline loops: CDR1 SGHRS, CDR2 YFSETQ. The CDR3 contains 14 residues. In nucleotides, the CDR3 is TGCGCCAGCAGCTTGGGACTAGCGCGAGAGACCCAGTACTTC. This encodes CASSLGLARETQYF. Filled out from reference TRBV5-1 and TRBJ2-5, the complete variable domain reads KAGVTQTPRYLIKTRGQQVTLSCSPISGHRSVSWYQQTPGQGLQFLFEYFSETQRNKGNFPGRFSGRQFSNSRSEMNVSTLELGDSALYLCASSLGLARETQYFGPGTRLLVL.

This clone showed up just once. The chain couples TRBV4-3 to TRBJ1-1, with D perhaps TRBD1 (5 bases). The CDR3 is 14 amino acids. Germline V gene data show CDR1 as LGHNA and CDR2 as YSLEER. Between the trimmed V and J ends, which lost 0 bases and 3 bases, there was a span of 8 bases. CDR3 DNA sequence: TGCGCCAGCAGCCAAGAGGAAGGGGACACTGAAGCTTTCTTT. This sequence encodes CASSQEEGDTEAFF.

The chain uses TRBV4-1 and TRBJ1-2; 8 nucleotides agree with TRBD1. CDR3 length equals 14 residues. J gave up 5 bases and V 5 bases, and 7 bases lay outside the gene matches. Germline CDR1 is MGHRA and CDR2 is YSYEKL. The CDR3 loop is CASSEPGQAYGYTF. Written as DNA, the CDR3 is TGCGCCAGCAGCGAACCGGGACAGGCTTATGGCTACACCTTC.

This clone was picked up one time. The CDR3 here is CASSYTDTQYF. The CDR3 coding sequence is TGTGCCAGTAGTTACACAGATACGCAGTATTTT. The chain joins TRBV19 to TRBJ2-3; D uncertain. Germline values: CDR1 LNHDA, CDR2 SQIVND (reference sequence). Trimming removed 5 bases at V and 2 bases at J, with 2 bases between. The CDR3 has 11 residues. Variable domain in full (rest from reference TRBV19 and TRBJ2-3): DGGITQSPKYLFRKEGQNVTLSCEQNLNHDAMYWYRQDPGQGLRLIYYSQIVNDFQKGDIAEGYSVSREKKESFPLTVTSAQKNPTAFYLCASSYTDTQYFGPGTRLTVL.

This clone has a single count. The chain uses TRBV12-5 and TRBJ2-3; TRBD1 matches at 9 bases. Trimming removed 6 bases from V and 7 bases from J; junction bases left unmatched: 2. Per the germline V gene, CDR1 is LGHNT and CDR2 is FRNRAP. The CDR3 totals 12 residues. As DNA, the CDR3 is TGTGCTAGTGGACAGGGGGCGAATACGCAGTATTTT. This encodes CASGQGANTQYF.

This chain connects TRBV5-6 to TRBJ2-5, with TRBD2 matching over 11 bases. J gave up 2 bases and V 1 base, and 7 bases lay outside the gene matches. Germline assignment: CDR1 SGHDT and CDR2 YYEEEE. The CDR3 runs 17 residues. The CDR3 nucleotides read TGTGCCAGCAGCTTGTCCCCCGGGACTAGCGGACAAGAGACCCAGTACTTC. It translates to CASSLSPGTSGQETQYF.

The V call is TRBV19, the J call TRBJ2-7; TRBD2 matches at 10 bases. With 3 bases clipped from V and 7 bases from J, the junction kept 6 bases outside the gene matches. Looked up from germline, CDR1 is LNHDA and CDR2 is SQIVND (reference sequence). The CDR3 is 14 residues long. CDR3 protein: CASSMLAGVDEQYF. In DNA form, the CDR3 reads TGTGCCAGTAGTATGCTAGCGGGAGTTGATGAGCAGTACTTC.

This clone was recorded only once. V usage is TRBV28 and J usage is TRBJ2-3; no reliable D call. V lost 4 bases to trimming and J lost 4 bases, with 15 bases between them. CDR3 length: 15 residues. Germline assignment: CDR1 MDHEN and CDR2 SYDVKM. The CDR3 loop reads CASSYPRAVPDTQYF. CDR3 DNA: TGTGCCAGCAGTTATCCCCGTGCAGTCCCAGATACGCAGTATTTT.

The chain joins TRBV7-2 to TRBJ2-6; 9 nucleotides line up with TRBD1. The ends lost 8 bases at V and 3 bases at J; junction bases unmatched: 5. This CDR3 is built from 15 residues. Germline V lookup: CDR1 SGHTA, CDR2 FQGNSA. The CDR3 sequence: CASGDRVRGANVLTF. The CDR3 DNA sequence: TGTGCCAGCGGGGACAGGGTTCGTGGGGCCAACGTCCTGACTTTC.

The chain carries TRBV28 and TRBJ1-1; D may be TRBD1 (5 bases). V was clipped by 4 bases and J by 6 bases, with 15 bases between them. The germline V gene has CDR1 MDHEN and CDR2 SYDVKM. This CDR3 is 14 amino acids long. This CDR3 is CASSSRAGSSEAFF. The CDR3 nucleotides are TGTGCCAGCAGTTCACGGGCAGGGTCGTCTGAAGCTTTCTTT.

J is TRBJ2-2 and V is TRBV10-1, with TRBD2 as a possible D gene (5 bases). CDR3 size: 16 residues. The ends were cut back, 6 bases at V and 1 base at J, with 15 bases in the middle. CDR1 and CDR2 (germline): WNHNN, SYGVQD (reference sequence). CDR3 amino acids: CASSSRRGRNTGELFF. CDR3 DNA sequence: TGCGCCAGCAGCTCCCGTAGAGGGCGGAACACCGGGGAGCTGTTTTTT.

This sequence joins TRBV5-8 and TRBJ1-5; maybe TRBD1 (6 bases). CDR3 size: 14 residues. CDR1 and CDR2 (germline): SGHTS, YDEGEE. The V and J ends lost 4 bases and 2 bases respectively, with 10 bases between them. CDR3 coding DNA: TGTGCCAGCAGCCCGAACAGGGGCAATCAGCCCCAGCATTTT. Protein sequence: CASSPNRGNQPQHF.

The chain recombines TRBV11-2 with TRBJ1-2; 11 bases are a match to TRBD1. J was trimmed by 6 bases and V by 5 bases; bases with no gene match: 8. There are 15 residues in the CDR3. Germline CDR1 and CDR2: SGHAT and FQNNGV. CDR3 residues: CASSPRTGGFDGYTF. The CDR3 coding sequence is TGTGCCAGCAGCCCACGGACAGGGGGCTTTGATGGCTACACCTTC. Full variable domain (missing parts from reference TRBV11-2 and TRBJ1-2): EAGVAQSPRYKIIEKRQSVAFWCNPISGHATLYWYQQILGQGPKLLIQFQNNGVVDDSQLPKDRFSAERLKGVDSTLKIQPAKLEDSAVYLCASSPRTGGFDGYTFGSGTRLTVV.